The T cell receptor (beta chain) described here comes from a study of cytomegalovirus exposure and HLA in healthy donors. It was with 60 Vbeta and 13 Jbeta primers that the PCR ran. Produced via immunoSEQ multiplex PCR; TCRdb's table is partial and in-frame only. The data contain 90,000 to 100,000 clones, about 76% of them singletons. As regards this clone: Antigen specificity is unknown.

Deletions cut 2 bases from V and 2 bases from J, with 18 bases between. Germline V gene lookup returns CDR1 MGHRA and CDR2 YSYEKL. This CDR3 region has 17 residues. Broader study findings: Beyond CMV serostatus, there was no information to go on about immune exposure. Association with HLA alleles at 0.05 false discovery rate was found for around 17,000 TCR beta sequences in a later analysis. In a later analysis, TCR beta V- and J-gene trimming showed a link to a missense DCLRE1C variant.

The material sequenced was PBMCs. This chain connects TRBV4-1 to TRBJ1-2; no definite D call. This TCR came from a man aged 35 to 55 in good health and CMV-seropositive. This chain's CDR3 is CASSQSLGSQLNYGYTF. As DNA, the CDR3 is TGCGCCAGCAGCCAATCCCTGGGCAGCCAGCTAAACTATGGCTACACCTTC.